These 27 T cell receptor beta chains were all obtained from the same sample, sequenced in a study of CD8+ T cells in alopecia areata. The treatment: oral pan-JAK inhibitor, 5-10 mg twice daily. Following extraction, RNA underwent reverse transcription to cDNA, which served as the sequencing template. Sequenced by immunoSEQ multiplex PCR; TCRdb stores in-frame clones only, minus some. The sample records about 140,000 clones, 85% to 90% being singletons. Here the sequenced sample was CD8+ T cells sorted from blood, taken at week 4, from a patient treated with tofacitinib. The origin of the receptors is a human donor with alopecia areata.

J is TRBJ2-7 and V is TRBV7-9; TRBD1 aligns across 9 bases. Germline V gene lookup returns CDR1 SEHNR and CDR2 FQNEAQ (reference sequence). Trimming took 0 bases from V and 6 from J; bases not matched to a gene: 3. This CDR3 comprises 14 residues. CDR3 bases: TGTGCCAGCAGCTTAGCAGTGGGACAGGGCGAGCAGTACTTC. Residues: CASSLAVGQGEQYF. Full variable domain (remainder filled in from reference TRBV7-9 and TRBJ2-7): DTGVSQNPRHKITKRGQNVTFRCDPISEHNRLYWYRQTLGQGPEFLTYFQNEAQLEKSRLLSDRFSAERPKGSFSTLEIQRTEQGDSAMYLCASSLAVGQGEQYFGPGTRLTVT.

This chain's CDR3 is CASSDPGVQGIYGYTF. The CDR3 coding sequence is TGTGCCAGCAGTGACCCCGGGGTACAGGGGATCTATGGCTACACCTTC. The chain employs TRBV6-1 and TRBJ1-2; 7 nucleotides agree with TRBD1. V shed 3 bases, J shed 4 bases, and the junction held 11 bases outside the gene matches. The germline gives CDR1 MNHNS, CDR2 SASEGT. The CDR3 is 16 amino acids.

The rearrangement links TRBV2 to TRBJ2-1, with D unresolved. Germline assignment: CDR1 SNHLY and CDR2 FYNNEI. The V and J ends lost 7 bases and 3 bases respectively, with 4 bases between them. The CDR3 loop spans 11 amino acids. The CDR3 protein is CASIRYNEQFF. The CDR3 DNA follows: TGTGCCAGCATCCGCTACAATGAGCAGTTCTTC.

The V gene is TRBV27, the J gene TRBJ2-3; 14 bases fit TRBD2. Per the germline V gene, CDR1 is MNHEY and CDR2 is SMNVEV (reference sequence). The CDR3 is 14 residues long. With V trimmed by 6 bases and J by 12 bases, 8 bases remained unmatched. DNA for the CDR3: TGTGCCAGCAGATTCGGACTAGCGGGGGGCCAACAGTATTTT. It encodes CASRFGLAGGQQYF.

This sequence joins TRBV9 and TRBJ2-2; TRBD1 is a possible D gene (5 bases). This CDR3 contains 14 residues. Trimming shortened V by 0 bases and J by 8 bases, and 11 bases separated the two germline ends. CDR1 and CDR2 from the germline V gene are SGDLS and YYNGEE. Here the CDR3 reads CASSVGTREGELFF. In nucleotides, the CDR3 is TGTGCCAGCAGCGTAGGAACCAGGGAAGGGGAGCTGTTTTTT.

Comment on this clone: This specimen includes other DNA sequences encoding the same CDR3. The rearrangement links TRBV18 to TRBJ2-7, with a tentative D call TRBD1 (5 bases). From germline, CDR1 is KGHSH and CDR2 LQKENI. V lost 0 bases and J 3 bases, leaving 6 bases between the germline ends. The CDR3 contains 13 residues. The CDR3 bases are TGTGCCAGCTCACCACCTGACAGCTACGAGCAGTACTTC. Protein: CASSPPDSYEQYF.

V is TRBV27 and J is TRBJ2-7; the match to TRBD2 covers 11 bases. The length of the CDR3 is 14 residues. Unmatched junction bases numbered 2, after V lost 4 bases and J lost 3 bases. Germline CDR1 and CDR2: MNHEY and SMNVEV (reference sequence). The DNA for the CDR3 is TGTGCCAGCAGTTCAACTAGCGGGAGCTACGAGCAGTACTTC. Amino acids: CASSSTSGSYEQYF.

This chain uses TRBV29-1 with TRBJ2-7, with TRBD1 matching over 8 bases. With 4 bases clipped from V and 2 bases from J, the junction kept 7 bases outside the gene matches. CDR3 length: 14 residues. CDR1 and CDR2 (germline): SQVTM, ANQGSEA. The CDR3 nucleotides read TGCAGCGTTGGAAGGGACAGGCTACCCTACGAGCAGTACTTC. Its protein product is CSVGRDRLPYEQYF.

The V call is TRBV13, the J call TRBJ2-1; the match to TRBD1 covers 7 bases. This CDR3 has 16 residues. Germline V gives CDR1 PRHDT, CDR2 FYEKMQ (reference sequence). J gave up 3 bases and V 4 bases, and 9 bases lay outside the gene matches. CDR3 amino acids: CASSSLRDRDYNEQFF. The CDR3 nucleotides read TGTGCCAGCAGCTCTCTCCGGGACAGAGACTACAATGAGCAGTTCTTC.

This sequence joins TRBV5-1 and TRBJ2-2; 7 positions agree with TRBD1. Trimming at V came to 6 bases and at J to 10 bases, leaving 12 bases not matched to a gene. CDR3 size: 14 residues. The germline CDR1 and CDR2 sequences are SGHRS and YFSETQ. The CDR3, as DNA: TGCGCCAGCACCGACATCCGACAGGGCGAGGAGCTGTTTTTT. It is translated as CASTDIRQGEELFF.

This chain uses TRBV4-1 with TRBJ2-3; D is unclear. Trimming left V 5 bases short and J 2 bases short, with 2 bases between. Germline V CDR1 and CDR2: MGHRA, YSYEKL. The CDR3 extends over 11 amino acids. CDR3 nucleotides: TGCGCCAGCAGCAACACAGATACGCAGTATTTT. Translated, it gives CASSNTDTQYF.

The gene calls are TRBV15 and TRBJ2-1, with TRBD2 identical over 7 bases. Germline V CDR1 and CDR2: LNHNV, YYDKDF (reference sequence). The CDR3 contains 18 residues. V lost 0 bases to trimming and J lost 5 bases; unmatched junction nucleotides: 13. CDR3 DNA sequence: TGTGCCACCAGCAGAGATTTTGCGGGGGTCACATCAGACAATGAGCAGTTCTTC. Translation: CATSRDFAGVTSDNEQFF. The full variable domain, rest sourced from reference TRBV15 and TRBJ2-1, is DAMVIQNPRYQVTQFGKPVTLSCSQTLNHNVMYWYQQKSSQAPKLLFHYYDKDFNNEADTPDNFQSRRPNTSFCFLDIRSPGLGDTAMYLCATSRDFAGVTSDNEQFFGPGTRLTVL.

The CDR3 coding sequence is TGTGCCAGCAGCTCCCCGGATACGCAGTATTTT. Encoded protein: CASSSPDTQYF. The chain carries TRBV13 and TRBJ2-3, with unresolved D. The CDR3 length is 11 residues. Per the germline V gene, CDR1 is PRHDT and CDR2 is FYEKMQ (reference sequence). Trimming cost V 4 bases and J 6 bases, with 5 bases left between them.

J is TRBJ2-1 and V is TRBV5-1; no firm D call. The CDR3 contains 13 residues. V lost 1 base and J 7 bases, leaving 9 bases between the germline ends. Germline V gene data show CDR1 as SGHRS and CDR2 as YFSETQ. CDR3 DNA: TGCGCCAGCAGCTTGACTTCTAATAATGAGCAGTTCTTC. This sequence encodes CASSLTSNNEQFF.

The chain has TRBV25-1 and TRBJ2-1; D gene ambiguous. Germline CDR1 is MGHDK and CDR2 is SYGVNS. The CDR3 covers 13 residues. The V end was cut by 6 bases, the J end by 4 bases, with 10 bases between. The CDR3 region has the DNA TGTGCCAGCAGCGCAGACCGATACAATGAGCAGTTCTTC. This translates into CASSADRYNEQFF. The entire variable domain, with the rest obtained from reference TRBV25-1 and TRBJ2-1, is as follows: EADIYQTPRYLVIGTGKKITLECSQTMGHDKMYWYQQDPGMELHLIHYSYGVNSTEKGDLSSESTVSRIRTEHFPLTLESARPSHTSQYLCASSADRYNEQFFGPGTRLTVL.

This clone was seen a single time. CDR3 sequence (DNA): TGTGCCAGCAGTGATCCGAGGGACTACGAGCAGTACTTC. Protein: CASSDPRDYEQYF. V usage is TRBV2 and J usage is TRBJ2-7; weak D call: TRBD2 (5 bases). Germline V gene data show CDR1 as SNHLY and CDR2 as FYNNEI. Trimming took 3 bases from V and 3 from J, leaving 9 bases between them. The CDR3 runs to 13 residues.

The chain carries TRBV5-4 and TRBJ1-2; the D is unclear. Trimming stripped 5 bases from V and 1 base from J, with 9 bases between. Per the germline V gene, CDR1 is SGHNT and CDR2 is YYREEE (reference sequence). The CDR3 spans 13 residues. The CDR3 DNA reads as TGTGCCAGCAGATCAGAAGATAACTATGGCTACACCTTC. Encoded protein: CASRSEDNYGYTF.

The chain is built from TRBV5-4 and TRBJ2-1; perhaps TRBD2 as D (6 bases). CDR1 and CDR2 from the germline V gene are SGHNT and YYREEE (reference sequence). The ends were cut back, 4 bases at V and 4 bases at J, with 12 bases in the middle. CDR3 length equals 14 residues. CDR3 in amino acids: CASSQGLIYNEQFF. DNA of the CDR3: TGTGCCAGCAGCCAGGGACTTATATACAATGAGCAGTTCTTC.

The gene calls are TRBV27 and TRBJ1-1, with D possibly matching TRBD1 (5 bases). Trimming stripped 8 bases from V and 1 base from J, with 14 bases between. The CDR3 length is 14 residues. Germline assignment: CDR1 MNHEY and CDR2 SMNVEV (reference sequence). In DNA form, the CDR3 reads TGTGCCAGCCACTCGGCAGGACAGAACACTGAAGCTTTCTTT. As protein: CASHSAGQNTEAFF.

The chain couples TRBV29-1 to TRBJ2-7; D remains unclear. Germline CDR1 SQVTM, CDR2 ANQGSEA. The CDR3 has 14 residues. The V end was cut by 1 base, the J end by 3 bases, with 13 bases between. CDR3: CSVEASTDFYEQYF. CDR3 coding DNA: TGCAGCGTTGAAGCCTCTACAGACTTCTACGAGCAGTACTTC.

V gene TRBV30 combines with J gene TRBJ2-1, with no clear D. Trimming took off 0 bases at V and 5 bases at J, with 8 bases between the two ends. This CDR3 comprises 13 residues. The germline V gene encodes CDR1 GTSNPN and CDR2 SVGIG (reference sequence). CDR3 region: CAWSVSRNNEQFF. In DNA form, the CDR3 reads TGTGCCTGGAGTGTATCCCGTAACAATGAGCAGTTCTTC.

This rearrangement joins TRBV7-9 to TRBJ2-2; D could derive from TRBD1 or TRBD2 (6 bases each). Germline V gives CDR1 SEHNR, CDR2 FQNEAQ (reference sequence). This CDR3 spans 13 amino acids. Trimming stripped 11 bases from V and 7 bases from J, with 17 bases between. CDR3 loop: CAGGTPRGGELFF. As DNA, the CDR3 is TGTGCCGGCGGGACACCTCGGGGCGGGGAGCTGTTTTTT. The full variable domain, its missing parts supplied by reference TRBV7-9 and TRBJ2-2, is DTGVSQNPRHKITKRGQNVTFRCDPISEHNRLYWYRQTLGQGPEFLTYFQNEAQLEKSRLLSDRFSAERPKGSFSTLEIQRTEQGDSAMYLCAGGTPRGGELFFGEGSRLTVL.

The sample holds one count of this clone. Here the CDR3 reads CASGGTGFYEQYF. The CDR3 DNA reads TGTGCCAGCGGGGGGACAGGGTTCTACGAGCAGTACTTC. V usage is TRBV7-6 and J usage is TRBJ2-7, with 9 positions matching TRBD1. The CDR3 is 13 amino acids. CDR1 and CDR2 from the germline V gene are SGHVS and FNYEAQ. V lost 8 bases and J lost 3; bases outside the gene matches: 5.

The chain combines TRBV7-9 with TRBJ2-3, with D perhaps matching TRBD1 (5 bases). CDR3 length: 14 amino acids. V dropped 5 bases and J dropped 5 bases, with 14 bases sitting between them. Per the germline V gene, CDR1 is SEHNR and CDR2 is FQNEAQ (reference sequence). The CDR3 sequence is CASSHSDGQDTQYF. The CDR3 nucleotides read TGTGCCAGCAGCCATTCGGACGGACAAGATACGCAGTATTTT. Variable domain in full (rest from reference TRBV7-9 and TRBJ2-3): DTGVSQNPRHKITKRGQNVTFRCDPISEHNRLYWYRQTLGQGPEFLTYFQNEAQLEKSRLLSDRFSAERPKGSFSTLEIQRTEQGDSAMYLCASSHSDGQDTQYFGPGTRLTVL.

The chain is built from TRBV19 and TRBJ1-1; D unresolved. This CDR3 spans 14 amino acids. The germline V and J ends were trimmed by 3 bases and 0 bases, with 8 bases remaining between them. Germline V gene sequence: CDR1 LNHDA, CDR2 SQIVND (reference sequence). In DNA form, the CDR3 reads TGTGCCAGTAGTATGCACGGAATGAACACTGAAGCTTTCTTT. Its protein is CASSMHGMNTEAFF.

As to this clone: The sample has other DNA sequences that encode this CDR3 too. V gene TRBV29-1 combines with J gene TRBJ2-1; TRBD2 aligns across 11 bases. The junction had 2 bases not matched to a gene; V was cut back by 3 bases and J by 4 bases. This CDR3 spans 14 amino acids. CDR1 is SQVTM, CDR2 ANQGSEA, per germline. DNA of the CDR3: TGCAGCGTTGAGGGACTAGCGGTATACAATGAGCAGTTCTTC. Its protein product is CSVEGLAVYNEQFF.

This chain's CDR3 is CAGGGQAYEQYF. CDR3 in DNA: TGTGCCGGCGGCGGACAGGCCTACGAGCAGTACTTC. V is TRBV7-9 and J is TRBJ2-7, with TRBD1 matching 7 bases. Germline CDR1 reads SEHNR; CDR2 reads FQNEAQ (reference sequence). CDR3 length: 12 amino acids. The ends lost 11 bases at V and 2 bases at J; junction bases unmatched: 6.